Shown below are 10 T cell receptor beta chains from a single sample sequenced in a study of regulatory T cells in long-lasting Graves disease. Both iRepertoire HTBI primers and Arm-PCR of CDR3 regions were used to build the TCR beta libraries. TCRdb analysed the multiplex PCR reads with MiXCR anew, one entry per CDR3 protein. This sample yields 560,000 or so distinct CDR3 sequences, of which 15% to 20% are seen a single time; around 13% belongs to the top ten. The time point: newly diagnosed GD, antithyroid drugs for less than 3 months. Construction of the TCR library relied on RNA isolated from PBMCs. The same sample was also used in a study of T cells in Graves' hyperthyroidism and ophthalmopathy.

The sample in question was peripheral blood mononuclear cells (PBMCs), obtained at new diagnosis, from a patient treated with antithyroid drugs. These receptors were obtained from a man younger than 35 with Graves disease.

The chain links TRBV7-9 to TRBJ2-2; 10 nucleotides match TRBD1. The CDR3 contains 16 residues. The V and J ends lost 5 bases and 6 bases, in that order; junction bases with no gene match: 9. CDR1 SEHNR and CDR2 FQNEAQ come from the germline V gene (reference sequence). CDR3 loop: CASSPRGTGVAGELFF. The CDR3 DNA is TGTGCCAGCAGCCCCCGTGGGACAGGGGTTGCCGGGGAGCTGTTTTTT.

This clonotype was observed a few times. This chain uses TRBV5-6 with TRBJ2-1, with D unclear. The CDR3 contains 11 residues. Germline V gene data show CDR1 as SGHDT and CDR2 as YYEEEE. Trimming pared 2 bases from V and 10 bases from J, leaving 7 bases between. The DNA of the CDR3 is TGTGCCAGCAGCTTTTTCGGCGAGCAGTTCTTC. Its translation is CASSFFGEQFF. Based on the CDR3 plus reference TRBV5-6 and TRBJ2-1, the full variable domain is DAGVTQSPTHLIKTRGQQVTLRCSPKSGHDTVSWYQQALGQGPQFIFQYYEEEERQRGNFPDRFSGHQFPNYSSELNVNALLLGDSALYLCASSFFGEQFFGPGTRLTVL.

This clonotype was counted between two and nine times. This clone may be a read error of a much larger clone one base away. The chain couples TRBV6-1 to TRBJ1-1; tentatively, D is TRBD1 (6 bases). The CDR3 is 13 residues long. The V and J ends lost 11 bases and 11 bases respectively, with 24 bases between them. Germline V gene data show CDR1 as MNHNS and CDR2 as SASEGT. CDR3 amino acids: CAGTELRGGGAFF. The CDR3 region has the DNA TGTGCCGGCACCGAACTCAGGGGCGGTGGGGCTTTCTTT.

This chain uses TRBV15 with TRBJ1-2; D is ambiguous. The CDR3 has 16 amino acids. In germline, CDR1 is LNHNV, CDR2 YYDKDF (reference sequence). Deletions cut 2 bases from V and 5 bases from J, with 18 bases between. CDR3: CATSRRQGAAKYGYTF. The CDR3 DNA reads TGTGCCACCAGCAGAAGACAAGGAGCGGCAAAATATGGCTACACCTTC.

In its sample, this clonotype was seen a few times. The chain recombines TRBV11-3 with TRBJ2-2, with D maybe TRBD2 (6 bases). Germline CDR1 is SGHNT and CDR2 is YENEEA. This CDR3 spans 20 amino acids. Trimming left V 4 bases short and J 1 base short, with 25 bases between. CDR3 region: CASSSTGLRVPPMNTGELFF. The CDR3 bases are TGTGCCAGCAGCTCCACTGGACTAAGGGTCCCACCCATGAACACCGGGGAGCTGTTTTTT.

The rearrangement links TRBV20-1 to TRBJ1-4, with D tentatively TRBD1 (5 bases). The CDR3 runs to 16 residues. The ends were cut back, 3 bases at V and 4 bases at J, with 18 bases in the middle. Germline V CDR1 and CDR2: DFQATT, SNEGSKA (reference sequence). As DNA, the CDR3 is TGCAGTGCTAGGGCCGCGGGGGGTATCAATAATGAAAAACTGTTTTTT. As protein: CSARAAGGINNEKLFF.

The genes are TRBV10-3 and TRBJ2-1; tentatively, D is TRBD2 (6 bases). The CDR3 is made up of 14 amino acids. Germline CDR1 is ENHRY and CDR2 is SYGVKD. Between the trimmed V and J ends, which lost 3 bases and 5 bases, there was a span of 11 bases. The CDR3 is CAISDGLTDNEQFF. The CDR3 DNA reads TGTGCCATCAGTGACGGACTAACAGACAATGAGCAGTTCTTC.

J is TRBJ2-1 and V is TRBV28; 8 bases match TRBD1. V shed 3 bases, J shed 8 bases, and the junction held 9 bases outside the gene matches. Germline loops: CDR1 MDHEN, CDR2 SYDVKM. The CDR3 totals 15 residues. DNA of the CDR3: TGTGCCAGCAGTTTCCCGGACAGGGCCAGGGATGAGCAGTTCTTC. Amino acid sequence: CASSFPDRARDEQFF.

Here the CDR3 reads CASYSGLAGGGAKNIQYF. The CDR3 nucleotides are TGTGCCAGCTATAGCGGACTAGCGGGAGGGGGGGCCAAAAACATTCAGTACTTC. The chain carries TRBV6-1 and TRBJ2-4, with TRBD2 matching 15 bases. V lost 8 bases to trimming and J lost 1 base; unmatched junction nucleotides: 9. The CDR3 has 18 residues. Germline assignment: CDR1 MNHNS and CDR2 SASEGT.

The chain couples TRBV6-5 to TRBJ1-4, with D perhaps TRBD1 (6 bases). Germline CDR1 is MNHEY and CDR2 is SVGAGI. The CDR3 is made up of 16 amino acids. V dropped 0 bases and J dropped 3 bases, with 11 bases sitting between them. CDR3 protein: CASSYSVAGANEKLFF. Here the CDR3 DNA reads TGTGCCAGCAGTTACTCGGTGGCAGGGGCTAATGAAAAACTGTTTTTT.